The present T cell receptor beta chain was sequenced within a study of blood T cell repertoires in COVID-19 (dated by TCRdb to 2020 to 2021). Study-wide context: Collaborator samples came from the United States, Italy and Spain and covered acute and convalescent phases of COVID-19. Sample metadata almost always included a de-identified subject ID, COVID-19 status, age in years and sex. Subjects who had been exposed to COVID-19, were actively infected with it, or had recovered from it provided the deeply sampled blood TCRbeta repertoires that made up the dataset. Samples were obtained from the ongoing ImmuneRACE study (first 160 participants) and from 1,200 or so subjects provided by 6 global collaborators. Where available, HLA class I and class II types were taken from metadata supplied by the sample provider and were not determined by assay-based typing. The prospective study material was composed of cDNA or gDNA derived from T cells, B-cell-depleted T cells, or PBMCs. The repertoires were released in a freely available public database meant as a resource for research on the immune response to SARS-CoV-2. Study-wide conclusions, independent of this receptor: How much clinical and demographic metadata was included differed by source and by participant, and the metadata was provided uncurated.

V sheds 6 bases and J sheds 5 bases, leaving 11 bases between their ends. Measured from the cysteine to the phenylalanine, the CDR3 is 14 residues long. CDR3 DNA only is kept here, 42 bases in frame from base 1. For CDR1 and CDR2, the germline V gene lists MRHNA and SNTAGT. A second Seattle source provided samples from volunteer blood donors who had recovered from COVID-19. Each collaborating institution followed its own protocols to collect whole blood in K2EDTA tubes. For TCRbeta analysis, collaborators shipped samples as frozen whole blood, isolated PBMCs, or DNA extracted from either of those sample types. The immunoSEQ Assay, a bias-controlled multiplex PCR, was used to amplify TCRbeta CDR3 regions from genomic DNA. The study's processing was this. The number of nucleated cells in each sample was estimated from the amplification of reference gene primers within the assay. To quantify the absolute abundance of each unique TCRbeta CDR3 rearrangement, sequence reads were collapsed and filtered. For each sample, productive Simpson clonality was calculated as the square root of Simpson's diversity index over productive rearrangements. TCRdb holds this immuneACCESS table with in-frame rearrangements only. Some clones are missing; in checked studies, unresolved V genes explain under half, and the rest has no known cause. Clone size and the V and J calls come from that table; the DNA yielded D and trimming. Within this sample are over 200,000 clones, with 70% to 90% of them counted one time only. The top ten clonotypes cover approximately 12% of the sample.

The table lists this clone with a few counts. Its antigen target is currently unknown. No qualities accompany the bases; no much larger clone lies one base away. The sample taken for sequencing was peripheral blood. Recombination linked TRBV6-4 to TRBJ1-6, with no confidently assigned D gene. The origin of this receptor is a woman under 30 who had recovered from COVID-19. This receptor carries the CDR3 CASSVQHDNSPLHF. The nucleotide sequence reads TGTGCCAGCAGCGTACAACACGATAATTCACCCCTCCACTTT.